This paragraph reports one T cell receptor beta chain. The PCR was carried out with 60 Vbeta primers and 13 Jbeta primers. Clones were sequenced by immunoSEQ multiplex PCR, and TCRdb holds only the in-frame ones, with some missing. The table has over 80,000 clones, 65% to 75% seen once; the top ten hold roughly 3%. This sample was included in a study of cytomegalovirus exposure and HLA in healthy donors. The V gene lost 0 bases and the J gene lost 6 bases, with 11 bases spanning the gap. The CDR3 length is 15 residues. CDR1 is MNHEY, CDR2 SVGAGI, per germline. This chain uses TRBV6-5 with TRBJ2-2; tentatively, D is TRBD2 (5 bases). This TCR was sampled from a female donor in good health and CMV-seropositive. Sequencing input: PBMCs. DNA for the CDR3: TGTGCCAGCAGTTACTCGGACGGACTTCCCGGGGAGCTGTTTTTT. Translated, it gives CASSYSDGLPGELFF.